The clone carrying this T cell receptor (beta chain) was observed a few times. This sample was included in a study of identical twins. Germline values: CDR1 KGHDR, CDR2 SFDVKD. Trimming took off 11 bases at V and 2 bases at J, with 21 bases between the two ends. The CDR3 spans 16 residues. TCRdb called the 5' RACE reads again in MiXCR, with one record for every CDR3 protein. The data show a few hundred thousand distinct CDR3 sequences, with about 8% seen just once and less than 4% held by the top ten. These same data were also listed under a study on yellow fever vaccine responses in identical twins. That work contributes: Convergence reportedly seemed to mark part of the twins' vaccine T cell response, with personalization marking the rest.

The specimen sequenced was CD8+ T cells sorted from blood. This receptor was taken from a woman in her late teens or twenties in good health. The rearrangement links TRBV24-1 to TRBJ2-1; D possibly corresponds to TRBD1 (5 bases). The CDR3 loop is CAIQPGQGPPYNEQFF. The CDR3 coding sequence is TGTGCCATCCAGCCCGGTCAGGGCCCCCCCTACAATGAGCAGTTCTTC.